The present T cell receptor beta chain was sequenced within a study of cytomegalovirus exposure and HLA in healthy donors. There are 16 residues in the CDR3. Per germline, CDR1 SEHNR and CDR2 FQNEAQ (reference sequence). With 3 bases removed from V and 4 bases from J, the gap between germline ends came to 18 bases. The PCR had 60 Vbeta and 13 Jbeta primers. TCRdb keeps only in-frame clones here, not all; method: immunoSEQ multiplex PCR. The sample lists 160,000 or so clones, roughly four fifths occurring once. Source material: PBMCs. This clonotype was obtained from a woman aged 50 to 65 in good health and CMV-seronegative. V usage is TRBV7-9 and J usage is TRBJ1-2; the D is unclear. This CDR3 reads CASSFKHTAAIYGYTF. The CDR3 nucleotides read TGTGCCAGCAGCTTTAAACACACCGCGGCAATCTATGGCTACACCTTC.